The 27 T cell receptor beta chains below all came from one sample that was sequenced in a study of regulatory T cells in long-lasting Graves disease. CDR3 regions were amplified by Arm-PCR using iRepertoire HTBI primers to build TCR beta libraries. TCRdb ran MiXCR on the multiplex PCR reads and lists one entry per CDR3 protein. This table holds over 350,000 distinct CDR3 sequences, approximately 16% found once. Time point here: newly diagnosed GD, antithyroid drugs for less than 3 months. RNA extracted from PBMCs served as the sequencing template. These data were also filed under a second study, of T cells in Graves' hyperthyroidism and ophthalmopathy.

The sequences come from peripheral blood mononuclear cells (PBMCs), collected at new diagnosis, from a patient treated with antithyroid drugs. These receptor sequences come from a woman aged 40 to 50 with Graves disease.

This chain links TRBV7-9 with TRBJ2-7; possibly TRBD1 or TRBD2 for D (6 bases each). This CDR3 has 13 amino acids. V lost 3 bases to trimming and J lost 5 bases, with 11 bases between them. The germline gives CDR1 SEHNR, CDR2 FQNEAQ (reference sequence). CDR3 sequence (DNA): TGTGCCAGCAGCTTGGTGGGGGGCAACGAGCAGTACTTC. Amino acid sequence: CASSLVGGNEQYF.

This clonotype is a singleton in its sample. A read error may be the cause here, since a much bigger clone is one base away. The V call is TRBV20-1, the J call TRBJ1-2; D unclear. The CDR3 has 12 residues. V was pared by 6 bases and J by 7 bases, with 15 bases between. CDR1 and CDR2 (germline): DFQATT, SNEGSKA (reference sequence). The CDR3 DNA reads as TGCAGTGCCCCGGCACCGCGGGCTGGCTACACCTTC. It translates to CSAPAPRAGYTF.

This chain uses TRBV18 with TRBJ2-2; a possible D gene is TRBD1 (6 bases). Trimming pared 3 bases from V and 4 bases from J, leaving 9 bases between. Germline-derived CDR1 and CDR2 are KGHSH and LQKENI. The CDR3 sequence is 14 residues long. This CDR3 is CASSPTDSTGELFF. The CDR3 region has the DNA TGTGCCAGCTCACCCACGGACAGCACCGGGGAGCTGTTTTTT.

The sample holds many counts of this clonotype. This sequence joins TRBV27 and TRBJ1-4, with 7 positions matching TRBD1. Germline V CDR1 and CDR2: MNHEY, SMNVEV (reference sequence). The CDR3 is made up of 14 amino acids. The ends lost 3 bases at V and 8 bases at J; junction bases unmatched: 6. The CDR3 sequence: CASSLTGRREKLFF. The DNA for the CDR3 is TGTGCCAGCAGTTTGACAGGGCGGCGGGAAAAACTGTTTTTT.

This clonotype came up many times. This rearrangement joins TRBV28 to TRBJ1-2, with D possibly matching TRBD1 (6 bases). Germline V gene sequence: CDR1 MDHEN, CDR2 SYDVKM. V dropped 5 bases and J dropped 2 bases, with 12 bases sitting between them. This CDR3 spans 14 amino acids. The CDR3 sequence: CASSPLGGNYGYTF. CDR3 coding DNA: TGTGCCAGCAGTCCTCTGGGGGGCAACTATGGCTACACCTTC.

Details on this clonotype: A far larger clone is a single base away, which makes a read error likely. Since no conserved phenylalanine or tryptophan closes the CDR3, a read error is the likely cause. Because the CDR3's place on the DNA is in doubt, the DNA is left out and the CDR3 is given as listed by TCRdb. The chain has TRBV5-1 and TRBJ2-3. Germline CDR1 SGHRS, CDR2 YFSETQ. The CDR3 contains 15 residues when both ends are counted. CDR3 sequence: CASSLAGEGYNEQFL.

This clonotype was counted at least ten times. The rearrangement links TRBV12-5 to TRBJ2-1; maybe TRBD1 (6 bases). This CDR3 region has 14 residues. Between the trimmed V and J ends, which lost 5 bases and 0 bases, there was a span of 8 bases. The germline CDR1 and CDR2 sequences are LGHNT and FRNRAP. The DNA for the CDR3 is TGTGCTAGTGGTCAGGGGTACTCCTACAATGAGCAGTTCTTC. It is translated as CASGQGYSYNEQFF.

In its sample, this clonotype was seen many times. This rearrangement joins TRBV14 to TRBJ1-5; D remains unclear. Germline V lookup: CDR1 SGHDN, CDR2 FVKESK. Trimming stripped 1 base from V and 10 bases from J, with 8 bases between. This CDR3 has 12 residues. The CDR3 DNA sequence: TGTGCCAGCAGCCAAGGACAACAACCCCAGCATTTT. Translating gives CASSQGQQPQHF.

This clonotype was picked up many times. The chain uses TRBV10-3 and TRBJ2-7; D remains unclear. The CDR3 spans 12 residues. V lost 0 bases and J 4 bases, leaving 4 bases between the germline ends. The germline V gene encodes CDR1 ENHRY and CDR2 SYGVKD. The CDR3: CAISESGYEQYF. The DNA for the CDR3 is TGTGCCATCAGTGAGTCTGGGTACGAGCAGTACTTC.

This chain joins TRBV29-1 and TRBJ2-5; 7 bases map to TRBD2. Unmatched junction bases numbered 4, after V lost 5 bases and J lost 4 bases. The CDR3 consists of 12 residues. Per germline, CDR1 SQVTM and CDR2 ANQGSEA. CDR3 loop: CSVWGRGETQYF. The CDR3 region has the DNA TGCAGCGTTTGGGGGAGGGGAGAGACCCAGTACTTC.

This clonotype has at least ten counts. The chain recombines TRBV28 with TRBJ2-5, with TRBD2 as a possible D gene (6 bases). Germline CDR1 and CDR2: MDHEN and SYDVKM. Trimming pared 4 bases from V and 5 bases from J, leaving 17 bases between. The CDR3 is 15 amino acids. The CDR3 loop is CASSSPGLTSETQYF. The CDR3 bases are TGTGCCAGCAGTTCCCCCGGACTAACTTCCGAGACCCAGTACTTC.

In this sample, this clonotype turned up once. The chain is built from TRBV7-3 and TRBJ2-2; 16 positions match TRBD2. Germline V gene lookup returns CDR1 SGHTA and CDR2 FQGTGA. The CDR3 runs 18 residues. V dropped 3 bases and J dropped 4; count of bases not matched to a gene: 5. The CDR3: CASSLGTSGRAGTGELFF. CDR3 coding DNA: TGTGCCAGCAGCTTGGGGACTAGCGGGAGGGCTGGCACCGGGGAGCTGTTTTTT.

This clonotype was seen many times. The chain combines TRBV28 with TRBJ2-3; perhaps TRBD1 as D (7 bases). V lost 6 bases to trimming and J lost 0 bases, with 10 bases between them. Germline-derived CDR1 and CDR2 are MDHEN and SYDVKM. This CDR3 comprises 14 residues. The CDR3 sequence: CASREGASTDTQYF. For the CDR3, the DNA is TGTGCCAGCAGGGAGGGGGCTAGCACAGATACGCAGTATTTT.

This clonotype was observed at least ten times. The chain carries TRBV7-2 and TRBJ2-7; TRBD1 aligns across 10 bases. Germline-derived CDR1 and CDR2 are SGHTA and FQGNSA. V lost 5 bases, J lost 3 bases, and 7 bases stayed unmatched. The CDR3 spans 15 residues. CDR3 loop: CASSLPDRGNYEQYF. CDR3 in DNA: TGTGCCAGCAGCCTACCGGACAGGGGGAACTACGAGCAGTACTTC.

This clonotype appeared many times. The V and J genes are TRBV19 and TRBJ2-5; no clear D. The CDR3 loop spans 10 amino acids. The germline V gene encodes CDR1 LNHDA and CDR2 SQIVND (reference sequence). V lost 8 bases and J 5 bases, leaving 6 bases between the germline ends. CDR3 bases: TGTGCCAGTTTACACGAGACCCAGTACTTC. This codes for CASLHETQYF.

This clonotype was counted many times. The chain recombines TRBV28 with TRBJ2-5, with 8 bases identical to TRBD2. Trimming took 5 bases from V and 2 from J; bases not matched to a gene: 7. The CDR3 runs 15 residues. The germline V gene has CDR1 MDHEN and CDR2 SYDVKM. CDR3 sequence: CASSEGGRSQETQYF. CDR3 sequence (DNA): TGTGCCAGCAGTGAGGGCGGGAGGTCACAAGAGACCCAGTACTTC.

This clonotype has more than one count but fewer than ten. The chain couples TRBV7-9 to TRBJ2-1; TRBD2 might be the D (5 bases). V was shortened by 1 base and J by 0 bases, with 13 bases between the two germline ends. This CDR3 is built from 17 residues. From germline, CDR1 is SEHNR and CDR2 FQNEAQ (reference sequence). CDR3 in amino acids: CASSLGLRDRSYNEQFF. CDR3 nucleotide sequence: TGTGCCAGCAGCTTAGGGTTGAGGGATCGCTCCTACAATGAGCAGTTCTTC.

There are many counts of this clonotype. The CDR3 protein is CATSKGGFPNTGELFF. In DNA form, the CDR3 reads TGTGCCACCAGTAAAGGGGGATTCCCGAACACCGGGGAGCTGTTTTTT. V gene TRBV24-1 combines with J gene TRBJ2-2; D may be TRBD1 (6 bases). V lost 6 bases, J lost 0 bases, and 13 bases lay in between. There are 16 residues in the CDR3. Germline V gene lookup returns CDR1 KGHDR and CDR2 SFDVKD.

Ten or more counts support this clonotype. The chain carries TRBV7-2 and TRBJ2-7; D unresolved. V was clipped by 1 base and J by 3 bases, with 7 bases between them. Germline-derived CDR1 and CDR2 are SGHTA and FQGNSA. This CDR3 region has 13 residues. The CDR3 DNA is TGTGCCAGCAGCTTAGATCTAGTCTACGAGCAGTACTTC. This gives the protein CASSLDLVYEQYF.

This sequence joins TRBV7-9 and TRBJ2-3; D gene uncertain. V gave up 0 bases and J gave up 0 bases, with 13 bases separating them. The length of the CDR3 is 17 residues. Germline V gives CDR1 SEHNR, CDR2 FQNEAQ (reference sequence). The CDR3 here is CASSLALGRPSTDTQYF. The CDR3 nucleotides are TGTGCCAGCAGCTTAGCGCTCGGCAGGCCTAGCACAGATACGCAGTATTTT.

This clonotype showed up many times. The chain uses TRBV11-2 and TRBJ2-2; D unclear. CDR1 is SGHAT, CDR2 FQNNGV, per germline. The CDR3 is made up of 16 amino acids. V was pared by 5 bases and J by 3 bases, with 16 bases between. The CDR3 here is CASSPARLGDTGELFF. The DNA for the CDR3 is TGTGCCAGCAGCCCAGCGCGCCTAGGCGACACCGGGGAGCTGTTTTTT.

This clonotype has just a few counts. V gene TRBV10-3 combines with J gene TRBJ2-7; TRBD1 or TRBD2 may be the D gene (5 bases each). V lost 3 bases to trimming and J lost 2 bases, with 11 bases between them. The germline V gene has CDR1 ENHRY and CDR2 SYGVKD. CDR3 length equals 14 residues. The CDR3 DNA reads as TGTGCCATCAGTGAAGAGGGGCTACCCTACGAGCAGTACTTC. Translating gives CAISEEGLPYEQYF.

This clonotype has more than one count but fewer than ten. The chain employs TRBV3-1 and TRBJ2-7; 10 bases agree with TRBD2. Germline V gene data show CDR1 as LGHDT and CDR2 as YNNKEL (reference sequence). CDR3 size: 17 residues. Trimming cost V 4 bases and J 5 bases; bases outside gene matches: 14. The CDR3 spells CASSPPAWVAGGHEQYF. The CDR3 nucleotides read TGTGCCAGCAGCCCCCCAGCCTGGGTAGCGGGAGGCCACGAGCAGTACTTC.

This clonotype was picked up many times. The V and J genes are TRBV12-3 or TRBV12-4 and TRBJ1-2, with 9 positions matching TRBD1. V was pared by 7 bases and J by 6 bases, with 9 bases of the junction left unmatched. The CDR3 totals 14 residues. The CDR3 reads CASISGTGPHGYTF. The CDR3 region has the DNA TGTGCCAGCATTAGTGGGACAGGGCCCCATGGCTACACCTTC.

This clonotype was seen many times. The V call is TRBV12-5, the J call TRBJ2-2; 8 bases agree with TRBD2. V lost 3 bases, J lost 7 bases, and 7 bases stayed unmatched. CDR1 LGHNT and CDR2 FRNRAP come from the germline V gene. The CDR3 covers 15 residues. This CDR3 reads CASGFSGKGGGELFF. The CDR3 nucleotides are TGTGCTAGTGGTTTTAGCGGGAAAGGTGGCGGGGAGCTGTTTTTT.

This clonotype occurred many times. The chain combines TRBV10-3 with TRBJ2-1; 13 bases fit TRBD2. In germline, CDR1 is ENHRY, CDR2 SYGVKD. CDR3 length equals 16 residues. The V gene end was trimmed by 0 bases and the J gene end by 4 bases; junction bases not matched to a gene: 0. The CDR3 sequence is CAISESGLAGYNEQFF. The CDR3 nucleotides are TGTGCCATCAGTGAGTCGGGACTAGCGGGATACAATGAGCAGTTCTTC.

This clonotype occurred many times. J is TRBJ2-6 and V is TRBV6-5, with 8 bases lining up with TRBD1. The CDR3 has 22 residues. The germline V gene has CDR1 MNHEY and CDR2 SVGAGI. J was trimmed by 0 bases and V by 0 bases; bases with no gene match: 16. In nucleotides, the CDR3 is TGTGCCAGCAGTTACTCGACGATGACCTCCGGGACAGGCGGCTCTGGGGCCAACGTCCTGACTTTC. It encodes CASSYSTMTSGTGGSGANVLTF.